The 23 T cell receptor beta chains reported below all come from one sample, sequenced in a study of read filtering for tumor transcriptome and immune sequencing. The library was built from around 0.4 ug RNA with molecular barcoded adaptors for alpha/delta and beta/gamma chains. TCRdb ran MiXCR on the reads and lists one entry per CDR3 protein. Of 40,000 to 50,000 distinct CDR3 sequences in the sample, around an eighth are singletons; the top ten hold approximately 30%. Sequencing input: a population of CD138-negative cells sorted from bone marrow. All receptors derive from a donor at least 40 years old with multiple myeloma.

This clonotype was picked up many times. The chain is built from TRBV5-1 and TRBJ2-1; perhaps D is TRBD1 or TRBD2 (5 bases each). CDR1 is SGHRS, CDR2 YFSETQ, per germline. Trimming took off 0 bases at V and 3 bases at J, with 13 bases between the two ends. This CDR3 has 16 residues. As DNA, the CDR3 is TGCGCCAGCAGCTTGGCTGGGAGCCAGGGCTACAATGAGCAGTTCTTC. This translates into CASSLAGSQGYNEQFF. The full variable domain, in which reference TRBV5-1 and TRBJ2-1 provide the parts outside the CDR3, is KAGVTQTPRYLIKTRGQQVTLSCSPISGHRSVSWYQQTPGQGLQFLFEYFSETQRNKGNFPGRFSGRQFSNSRSEMNVSTLELGDSALYLCASSLAGSQGYNEQFFGPGTRLTVL.

This chain connects TRBV10-3 to TRBJ2-1; 7 nucleotides match TRBD1. Trimming at V came to 0 bases and at J to 8 bases, leaving 10 bases not matched to a gene. The CDR3 runs 16 residues. Germline lookup yields CDR1 ENHRY and CDR2 SYGVKD. The CDR3 region has the DNA TGTGCCATCAGTGAGTCTCGAACAGGGGTTGGGGATGAGCAGTTCTTC. It translates to CAISESRTGVGDEQFF.

This clonotype has at least ten counts. The chain carries TRBV5-1 and TRBJ2-7; D tentatively fits TRBD1 or TRBD2 (5 bases each). CDR1 SGHRS and CDR2 YFSETQ come from the germline V gene. CDR3 length equals 13 residues. V was cut by 4 bases and J by 1 base, with 9 bases left in between. The CDR3 here is CASSGDGSYEQYF. The CDR3, as DNA: TGCGCCAGCAGCGGGGACGGTTCCTACGAGCAGTACTTC.

This clonotype was detected ten times or more. V is TRBV11-2 and J is TRBJ2-7; no definite D call. Trimming cost V 3 bases and J 2 bases, with 8 bases left between them. Per the germline V gene, CDR1 is SGHAT and CDR2 is FQNNGV. The CDR3 loop spans 13 amino acids. CDR3 sequence: CASSFGLPYEQYF. The DNA for the CDR3 is TGTGCCAGCAGCTTCGGGCTTCCCTACGAGCAGTACTTC.

There are many counts of this clonotype. The V call is TRBV20-1, the J call TRBJ1-5; unclear D gene. Germline loops: CDR1 DFQATT, CDR2 SNEGSKA (reference sequence). CDR3 length: 15 amino acids. Trimming pared 2 bases from V and 0 bases from J, leaving 11 bases between. The CDR3 coding sequence is TGCAGTGCTAGAAACCAGGAGTATAGCAATCAGCCCCAGCATTTT. Translation: CSARNQEYSNQPQHF.

This clonotype was counted many times. This chain joins TRBV20-1 and TRBJ2-2; D possibly corresponds to TRBD2 (6 bases). Trimming shortened V by 0 bases and J by 1 base, and 15 bases separated the two germline ends. CDR3 size: 17 residues. Germline V gene sequence: CDR1 DFQATT, CDR2 SNEGSKA (reference sequence). The DNA of the CDR3 is TGCAGTGCTAGAGATGATTTTGCGGGACGGAACACCGGGGAGCTGTTTTTT. This encodes CSARDDFAGRNTGELFF.

In this sample, this clonotype turned up once. The chain employs TRBV20-1 and TRBJ2-7, with 8 bases identical to TRBD1. The CDR3 runs 13 residues. CDR1 and CDR2 (germline): DFQATT, SNEGSKA (reference sequence). Trimming cost V 6 bases and J 3 bases; bases outside gene matches: 7. The CDR3 DNA follows: TGCAGTGCCAGGCCAGGGGGCCGCTACGAGCAGTACTTC. It specifies CSARPGGRYEQYF.

There are many counts of this clonotype. This chain joins TRBV15 and TRBJ2-5; D is possibly TRBD2 (6 bases). V lost 1 base and J 5 bases, leaving 14 bases between the germline ends. This CDR3 is 15 amino acids long. Germline CDR1 and CDR2: LNHNV and YYDKDF (reference sequence). Here the CDR3 reads CATSRGRGTGETQYF. DNA for the CDR3: TGTGCCACCAGCAGAGGGAGAGGGACTGGGGAGACCCAGTACTTC.

This clonotype was detected ten times or more. The gene calls are TRBV28 and TRBJ2-3, with TRBD2 matching over 12 bases. The length of the CDR3 is 15 residues. V was clipped by 7 bases and J by 6 bases; unmatched bases: 8. The germline V gene encodes CDR1 MDHEN and CDR2 SYDVKM. DNA for the CDR3: TGTGCCAGCACCCCGACTAGCGGGAGTACCGATACGCAGTATTTT. Translation gives CASTPTSGSTDTQYF.

This clonotype was detected ten times or more. The chain has TRBV28 and TRBJ2-5, with D tentatively TRBD1 or TRBD2 (6 bases each). V lost 5 bases and J 5 bases, leaving 15 bases between the germline ends. This CDR3 has 14 amino acids. CDR1 is MDHEN and CDR2 is SYDVKM in the germline V gene. CDR3 residues: CASSADQGGETQYF. The CDR3 DNA sequence: TGTGCCAGCAGTGCGGATCAAGGGGGGGAGACCCAGTACTTC.

In regard to this clonotype: The germline gene is not matched at one end of the junction; a read error may be the cause. The chain recombines TRBV7-2 with TRBJ2-1, with D perhaps assigned TRBD1 or TRBD2 (5 bases each). Germline loops: CDR1 SGHTA, CDR2 FQGNSA. The length of the CDR3 is 14 residues. CDR3 loop: CASILGGGSDEQFF. The CDR3 coding sequence is TGTGCCAGCATCTTAGGTGGGGGATCGGATGAGCAGTTCTTC. The whole variable domain, filled in from reference TRBV7-2 and TRBJ2-1, reads GAGVSQSPSNKVTEKGKDVELRCDPISGHTALYWYRQSLGQGLEFLIYFQGNSAPDKSGLPSDRFSAERTGGSVSTLTIQRTQQEDSAVYLCASILGGGSDEQFFGPGTRLTVL.

The sample holds many counts of this clonotype. The rearrangement links TRBV29-1 to TRBJ2-7; D may be TRBD1 or TRBD2 (7 bases each). V was clipped by 7 bases and J by 3 bases, with 13 bases between them. The CDR3 covers 12 residues. Germline V lookup: CDR1 SQVTM, CDR2 ANQGSEA. DNA for the CDR3: TGCAGCGCAACCAGGGGGGGCTACGAGCAGTACTTC. This gives the protein CSATRGGYEQYF.

The CDR3 sequence: CRTTGLSNHGYTF. In nucleotides, the CDR3 is TGCAGGACCACGGGGCTATCCAACCATGGCTACACCTTC. This chain uses TRBV20-1 with TRBJ1-2; tentative D call: TRBD1 (5 bases). CDR1 is DFQATT, CDR2 SNEGSKA, per germline (reference sequence). CDR3 length equals 13 residues.

This clonotype was observed at least ten times. The rearrangement links TRBV21-1 to TRBJ2-7; TRBD2 is the table's D call, not checked against the DNA. TRBV21-1 is flagged as a pseudogene. This CDR3 contains 15 residues. CDR3 residues: CASREGLAGAYEQYF. In DNA form, the CDR3 reads TGTGCCAGCAGAGAGGGACTAGCGGGGGCCTACGAGCAGTACTTC.

This clonotype was observed many times. The chain recombines TRBV28 with TRBJ2-3, with D possibly TRBD2 on 7 matching bases. The CDR3 runs to 15 residues. The V gene lost 5 bases and the J gene lost 7 bases, with 19 bases spanning the gap. Germline CDR1 reads MDHEN; CDR2 reads SYDVKM. This chain's CDR3 is CASSPGDGGRYTQYF. Here the CDR3 DNA reads TGTGCCAGCAGTCCGGGAGACGGGGGGCGGTATACGCAGTATTTT.

As regards this clonotype: A much larger clone lies one base from this, so it may be a read error. Since no conserved phenylalanine or tryptophan closes the CDR3, a read error is the likely cause. The chain recombines TRBV7-9 with TRBJ2-2, with D hard to call. The ends were cut back, 0 bases at V and 5 bases at J, with 1 base in the middle. The CDR3 has 12 residues. Germline V gives CDR1 SEHNR, CDR2 FQNEAQ (reference sequence). The CDR3: CASSLATGELFL. Written as DNA, the CDR3 is TGTGCCAGCAGCTTAGCTACCGGGGAGCTGTTTTTA.

Many counts were recorded for this clonotype. V and J are TRBV3-1 and TRBJ2-1, with TRBD2 identical over 9 bases. The CDR3 has 16 amino acids. J gave up 3 bases and V 0 bases, and 3 bases lay outside the gene matches. CDR1 is LGHDT, CDR2 YNNKEL, per germline (reference sequence). In nucleotides, the CDR3 is TGTGCCAGCAGCCAAGATGGTAGCGGGAGCTACAATGAGCAGTTCTTC. Its translation: CASSQDGSGSYNEQFF.

Ten or more counts support this clonotype. J is TRBJ2-2 and V is TRBV7-9, with 7 bases that match TRBD2. The CDR3 is made up of 15 amino acids. The J segment lost 5 bases and the V segment lost 3 bases, leaving 6 bases of the junction unmatched. The germline V gene encodes CDR1 SEHNR and CDR2 FQNEAQ (reference sequence). The CDR3 region is CASSFGGSLTGELFF. The CDR3 DNA is TGTGCCAGCAGCTTTGGCGGGAGCTTGACCGGGGAGCTGTTTTTT.

Ten or more counts support this clonotype. The genes are TRBV6-6 and TRBJ2-7; the D gene is possibly TRBD1 (5 bases). Germline CDR1 reads MNHNY; CDR2 reads SVGAGI (reference sequence). The V end was cut by 6 bases, the J end by 1 base, with 10 bases between. CDR3 length: 13 residues. CDR3 sequence (DNA): TGTGCCAGCAGCCCCCAGGGTTCCTACGAGCAGTACTTC. Translated: CASSPQGSYEQYF.

As regards this clonotype: With a much larger clone just one base away, this may be a read error. V is TRBV18 and J is TRBJ1-3, with D unresolved. V gave up 6 bases and J gave up 0 bases, with 9 bases separating them. CDR3 length: 14 residues. The germline CDR1 and CDR2 sequences are KGHSH and LQKENI. CDR3 nucleotide sequence: TGTGCCAGCTCTAGACGGGACTCTGGAAACACCATATATTTT. Its translation is CASSRRDSGNTIYF.

This clonotype was seen at least ten times. This sequence joins TRBV30 and TRBJ1-5; 10 bases line up with TRBD1. Germline V gives CDR1 GTSNPN, CDR2 SVGIG (reference sequence). The CDR3 runs to 15 residues. The trim removed 2 bases at V and 1 base at J, leaving 2 bases unmatched. CDR3: CAWSTGQGSNQPQHF. The DNA for the CDR3 is TGTGCCTGGAGTACGGGACAGGGGAGCAATCAGCCCCAGCATTTT.

This clonotype was recorded many times. The chain joins TRBV20-1 to TRBJ2-5; no reliable D call. This CDR3 region has 15 residues. The germline CDR1 and CDR2 sequences are DFQATT and SNEGSKA (reference sequence). Trimming shortened V by 3 bases and J by 5 bases, and 19 bases separated the two germline ends. The CDR3, as DNA: TGCAGTGCTAGTAGGCCCGAGAGCGCGATTGAGACCCAGTACTTC. Protein product: CSASRPESAIETQYF.

This clonotype came up many times. V is TRBV29-1 and J is TRBJ1-2, with D uncertain. The CDR3 covers 14 residues. The germline CDR1 and CDR2 sequences are SQVTM and ANQGSEA. V was clipped by 5 bases and J by 0 bases, with 13 bases between them. CDR3 residues: CSVSARLANYGYTF. The CDR3 DNA follows: TGCAGCGTTAGCGCCCGACTTGCTAACTATGGCTACACCTTC. The complete variable domain, with remaining parts taken from reference TRBV29-1 and TRBJ1-2, reads SAVISQKPSRDICQRGTSLTIQCQVDSQVTMMFWYRQQPGQSLTLIATANQGSEATYESGFVIDKFPISRPNLTFSTLTVSNMSPEDSSIYLCSVSARLANYGYTFGSGTRLTVV.